This T cell receptor (beta chain) was retrieved from a study of cytomegalovirus exposure and HLA in healthy donors. Germline V gives CDR1 GTSNPN, CDR2 SVGIG (reference sequence). V was cut by 5 bases and J by 4 bases, with 11 bases left in between. This CDR3 comprises 13 residues. With 60 Vbeta and 13 Jbeta primers, the PCR was carried out. Profiling relied on immunoSEQ multiplex PCR, and the TCRdb table lists in-frame clones only, not all of them. Of some 150,000 clones detected, approximately 60% appear once; the ten largest clones hold roughly 6.8%. This sequence originates from a woman in her sixties or seventies in good health and CMV-seropositive. The chain couples TRBV30 to TRBJ2-2, with D unresolved. The sample was PBMCs. In nucleotides, the CDR3 is TGTGCCTGGGCCCTCTCTAGCACCGGGGAGCTGTTTTTT. It is translated as CAWALSSTGELFF.